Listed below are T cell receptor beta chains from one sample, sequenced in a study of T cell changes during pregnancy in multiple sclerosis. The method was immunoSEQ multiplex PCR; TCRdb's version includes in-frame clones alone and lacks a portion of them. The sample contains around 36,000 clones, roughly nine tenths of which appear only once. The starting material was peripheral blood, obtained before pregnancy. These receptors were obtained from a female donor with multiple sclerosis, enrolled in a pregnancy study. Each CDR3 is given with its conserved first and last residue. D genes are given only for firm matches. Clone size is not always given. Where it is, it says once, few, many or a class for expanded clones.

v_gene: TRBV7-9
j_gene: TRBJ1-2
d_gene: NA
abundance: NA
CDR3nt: TGTGCCAGCAGCTTAGACGCAGTAGGGGGGGTCTATGGCTACACCTTC
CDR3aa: CASSLDAVGGVYGYTF

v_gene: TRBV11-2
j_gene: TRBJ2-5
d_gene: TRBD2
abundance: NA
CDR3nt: TGTGCCAGCAGCTTAGAGGGCGGGAGGGTGGAGACCCAGTACTTC
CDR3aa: CASSLEGGRVETQYF

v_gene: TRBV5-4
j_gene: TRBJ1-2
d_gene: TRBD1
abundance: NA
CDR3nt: TGTGCCAGCAGCTTGGAAGGGGGCCACTATGGCTACACCTTC
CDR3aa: CASSLEGGHYGYTF

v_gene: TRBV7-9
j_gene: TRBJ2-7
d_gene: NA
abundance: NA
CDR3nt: TGTGCCAGCAGCTTAGCCGACGGGGCCTACGAGCAGTACTTC
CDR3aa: CASSLADGAYEQYF

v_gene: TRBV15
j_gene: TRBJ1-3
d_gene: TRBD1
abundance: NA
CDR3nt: TGTGCCACCAGCAGTAGGGGGCATTTAAACACCATATATTTT
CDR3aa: CATSSRGHLNTIYF

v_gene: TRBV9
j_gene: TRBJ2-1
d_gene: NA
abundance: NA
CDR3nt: TGTGCCAGCAGTACCCTGGCGGGGTCATACAATGAGCAGTTCTTC
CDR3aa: CASSTLAGSYNEQFF

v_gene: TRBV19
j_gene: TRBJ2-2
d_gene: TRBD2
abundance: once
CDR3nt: TGTGCCAGTAGCCAACCCCTAGCTAGCGGGGTTACAACCGGGGAGCTGTTTTTT
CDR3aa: CASSQPLASGVTTGELFF

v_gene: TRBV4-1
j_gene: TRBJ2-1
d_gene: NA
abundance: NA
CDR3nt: TGCGCCAGCAGCCAAGATTTGATAGCGGATGAGCAGTTCTTC
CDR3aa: CASSQDLIADEQFF

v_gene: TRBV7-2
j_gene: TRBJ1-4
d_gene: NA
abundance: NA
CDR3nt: TGTGCCAGCAGCTTACAGGGTACTAATGAAAAACTGTTTTTT
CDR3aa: CASSLQGTNEKLFF

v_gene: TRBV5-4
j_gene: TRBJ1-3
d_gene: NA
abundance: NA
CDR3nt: TGTGCCAGCAGCTTGACAGGGACCAACTCTGGAAACACCATATATTTT
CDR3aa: CASSLTGTNSGNTIYF

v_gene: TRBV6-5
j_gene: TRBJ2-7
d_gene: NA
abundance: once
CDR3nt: TGTGCCAGCCATACCGGGGGAGCCGAGACCTACGAGCAGTACTTC
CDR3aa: CASHTGGAETYEQYF

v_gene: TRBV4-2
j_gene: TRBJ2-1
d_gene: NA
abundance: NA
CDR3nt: TGTGCCAGCAGCCAAGAATCCGTTAGCGAGGCCAATGAGCAGTTCTTC
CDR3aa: CASSQESVSEANEQFF

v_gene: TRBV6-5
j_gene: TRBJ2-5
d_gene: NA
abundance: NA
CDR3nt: TGTGCCAGCAGTTACTCTCCTTCTAGCGCCCCAGAGACCCAGTACTTC
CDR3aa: CASSYSPSSAPETQYF

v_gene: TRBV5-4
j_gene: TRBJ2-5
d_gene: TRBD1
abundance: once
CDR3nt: TGTGCCAGCAGCTCGCCATCAGACAGGGAGGAGACCCAGTACTTC
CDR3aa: CASSSPSDREETQYF

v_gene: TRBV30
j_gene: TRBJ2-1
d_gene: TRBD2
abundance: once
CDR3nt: TGTGCCTGGAGCAACCTCGGGACTAGCGGGAGTTGGGGCTACAATGAGCAGTTCTTC
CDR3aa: CAWSNLGTSGSWGYNEQFF

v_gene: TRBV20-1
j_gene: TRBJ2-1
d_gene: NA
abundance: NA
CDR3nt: TGCAGTGCTAGATTCGATGAGCAGTTCTTC
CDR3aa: CSARFDEQFF

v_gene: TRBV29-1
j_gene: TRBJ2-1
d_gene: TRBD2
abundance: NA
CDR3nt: TGCAGCGTTGATTGGACTAGCGGGGCCGGCAATGAGCAGTTCTTC
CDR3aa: CSVDWTSGAGNEQFF

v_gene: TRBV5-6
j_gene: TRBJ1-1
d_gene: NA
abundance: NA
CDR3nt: TGTGCCAGCAGCTCGATGACAGCGACCTCCTACACCGCCCGGGAAGCTTTCTTT
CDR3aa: CASSSMTATSYTAREAFF

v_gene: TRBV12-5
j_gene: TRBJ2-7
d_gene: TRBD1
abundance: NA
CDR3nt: TGTGCTAGTGGTTTGGGCCCCGGGACAGGGTCCCCTGAGCAGTACTTC
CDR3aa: CASGLGPGTGSPEQYF

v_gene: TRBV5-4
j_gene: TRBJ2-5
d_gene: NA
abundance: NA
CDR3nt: TGTGCCAGCAGCCCCGGAGAAGAGACCCAGTACTTC
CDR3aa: CASSPGEETQYF